This T cell receptor beta chain came from a study of spatial heterogeneity in lung cancer. The overall study: When follow-up PBMC samples existed, they were sequenced (at a median of roughly 2 years after resection).

MiXCR was run by TCRdb on the 5' RACE reads, yielding one entry per CDR3 protein. The repertoire holds approximately 41,000 distinct CDR3 sequences, with over 9.5% as singletons. This clonotype was seen many times. CDR3 size: 12 residues. Germline CDR1 SGHAT, CDR2 FQNNGV. V lost 5 bases and J lost 13, with 14 bases in between. This sample's time point: blood at routine non-recurrence follow-up after resection. Whole RNA, isolated from tumor, nontumor lung or frozen PBMC, was sequenced without prior sorting. The genes are TRBV11-2 and TRBJ2-2, with a possible D match to TRBD1 (6 bases). The TCR sequence derives from a female donor with early-stage non-small cell lung cancer. Specimen: PBMCs, collected at follow-up. The CDR3 reads CASSRWTASLFF. The CDR3 bases are TGTGCCAGCAGCCGATGGACAGCCTCGCTGTTTTTT.